The rows below give T cell receptor beta chains drawn from one sample of a study of shared clonotypes between healthy human individuals. The table came from immunoSEQ multiplex PCR; TCRdb's copy has only in-frame clones and leaves some out. The table has some 600,000 clones, 96% seen once. The sequenced material came from naive CD8+ T cells sorted from blood. Receptors originate from a woman aged 25 to 39 in good health. Both conserved end residues are part of each CDR3. The order of the fields is D gene, J gene, CDR3 length, V gene, clone size, CDR3 DNA, CDR3 protein. The D gene is left open where the match is weak. Rows may omit the clone size; those that give it use once, few, many or a size class.

>TRBD2|TRBJ2-1|13|TRBV7-2|-
TGTGCCATCGGGGGGGACCTCCTGAATGAGCAGTTCTTC
CAIGGDLLNEQFF
>TRBD2|TRBJ2-1|15|TRBV7-4|-
TGTGCCAGACCACGACTAGCGGAGGGCGGGAATGAGCAGTTCTTC
CARPRLAEGGNEQFF
>TRBD2|TRBJ2-1|16|TRBV19|-
TGTGCCAGTAGTATCTTCCTAGCGGGAGGGTACAATGAGCAGTTCTTC
CASSIFLAGGYNEQFF
>-|TRBJ1-2|16|TRBV2|-
TGTGCCAGCAGTGAAGCGATGGGGTTAGCTAACTATGGCTACACCTTC
CASSEAMGLANYGYTF
>-|TRBJ2-7|13|TRBV10-1|-
TGCGCCAGCAGTGAAGGGAGTTCCTACGAGCAGTACTTC
CASSEGSSYEQYF
>-|TRBJ2-5|13|TRBV7-6|-
TGTGCCAGCAGCTTTGGCGGACAGTGGGCCCAGTACTTC
CASSFGGQWAQYF
>TRBD2|TRBJ2-1|17|TRBV10-2|-
TGCGCCAGCAGTGAGTCTTTCAGTCTAGCGGGAGGACTTGAGCAGTTCTTC
CASSESFSLAGGLEQFF
>TRBD2|TRBJ2-1|17|TRBV11-3|-
TGTGCCAGCAGCTTAAATCCGGGGGGGGCGCTAAACGATGAGCAGTTCTTC
CASSLNPGGALNDEQFF
>TRBD2|TRBJ2-7|13|TRBV28|-
TGTGCCAGCCGTATAGCGGGAGATTACGAGCAGTACTTC
CASRIAGDYEQYF
>-|TRBJ2-7|13|TRBV19|-
TGTGCCAGTAGTGCCGGACATATCTACGAGCAGTACTTC
CASSAGHIYEQYF
>-|TRBJ1-1|14|TRBV19|-
TGTGCCAGTAGTACTTGGGGCAGGGACACTGAAGCTTTCTTT
CASSTWGRDTEAFF
>-|TRBJ2-5|13|TRBV5-6|-
TGTGCCAGCAGCCCGACCGTACAAGAGACCCAGTACTTC
CASSPTVQETQYF
>TRBD2|TRBJ2-7|15|TRBV7-9|-
TGTGCCAGCACCTATAGCGGGACTAGGATCTACGAGCAGTACTTC
CASTYSGTRIYEQYF
>TRBD2|TRBJ2-7|12|TRBV23-1|-
TGCGCCAAGGGACTAGGAGTCCACGAGCAGTACTTC
CAKGLGVHEQYF
>TRBD1|TRBJ1-1|17|TRBV27|-
TGTGCCAGCAGTCGCACCTCACGACAGGGGGGGAACACTGAAGCTTTCTTT
CASSRTSRQGGNTEAFF
>-|TRBJ1-1|14|TRBV9|-
TGTGCCAGCATGGGGGGTCAGTCCAACACTGAAGCTTTCTTT
CASMGGQSNTEAFF
>-|TRBJ2-7|16|TRBV27|-
TGTGCCAGCAGTCCAAGCCACGGAGAAAGCTCCTACGAGCAGTACTTC
CASSPSHGESSYEQYF
>-|TRBJ2-5|17|TRBV27|-
TGTGCCAGCAGTTTACTTCCACGGGACCCCCCAATAGAGACCCAGTACTTC
CASSLLPRDPPIETQYF
>-|TRBJ2-7|16|TRBV2|-
TGTGCCAGCAGGGATTGGGCAGGCGATTCCTCCTACGAGCAGTACTTC
CASRDWAGDSSYEQYF
>-|TRBJ2-7|15|TRBV5-1|-
TGCGCCAGCAGCCCCGACTACTCCAGAACCTACGAGCAGTACTTC
CASSPDYSRTYEQYF
>-|TRBJ2-7|15|TRBV21-1|-
TGTGCCAGCAGCTCCAGGGGGGGGAGCTCCTACGAGCAGTACTTC
CASSSRGGSSYEQYF
>-|TRBJ2-7|12|TRBV11-2|-
TGTGCCAGCAGCTTAGGACACTACGAGCAGTACTTC
CASSLGHYEQYF
>-|TRBJ2-7|13|TRBV27|-
TGTGCCAGCAGTCCCTATAGCTCCTACGAGCAGTACTTC
CASSPYSSYEQYF
>-|TRBJ1-4|12|TRBV19|-
TGTGCCAGTAGTCCGGACAGCGAAAAACTGTTTTTT
CASSPDSEKLFF
>-|TRBJ2-2|15|TRBV19|-
TGTGCCAGTAGTATCTGGCTAGCAGCCACCGGGGAGCTGTTTTTT
CASSIWLAATGELFF
>-|TRBJ1-5|11|TRBV20-1|-
TGCAGTGCTAGAGATGGTCAGCCCCAGCATTTT
CSARDGQPQHF
>-|TRBJ2-1|15|TRBV28|-
TGTGCCAGCAGCACAGGGTACCTTTCCTACAATGAGCAGTTCTTC
CASSTGYLSYNEQFF
>TRBD2|TRBJ2-3|14|TRBV27|-
TGTGCCAGCAGTACCCGGGAGGGCACAGATACGCAGTATTTT
CASSTREGTDTQYF
>-|TRBJ2-7|14|TRBV27|few
TGTGCCAGCAGTCTCCGGGGCAGGGGCTACGAGCAGTACTTC
CASSLRGRGYEQYF
>TRBD2|TRBJ2-5|17|TRBV5-1|-
TGCGCCAGCAGCCCGGGACTAGCGGGAAGGTTACAAGAGACCCAGTACTTC
CASSPGLAGRLQETQYF
>TRBD2|TRBJ2-1|15|TRBV19|-
TGTGCCAGTAGTATTGTTCTAGCGGCCTACAATGAGCAGTTCTTC
CASSIVLAAYNEQFF
>-|TRBJ2-5|13|TRBV27|-
TGTGCCAGCAGGGATTCCGAAGAAGAGACCCAGTACTTC
CASRDSEEETQYF
>-|TRBJ2-1|15|TRBV14|-
TGTGCCAGCAGCCAAGTAGACGGGAGTGTTGATGAGCAGTTCTTC
CASSQVDGSVDEQFF
>-|TRBJ1-2|13|TRBV14|-
TGTGCCAGCAGCCAAGTAGCAGGGTATGGCTACACCTTC
CASSQVAGYGYTF
>TRBD1|TRBJ2-1|15|TRBV5-6|-
TGTGCCAGCAGCCCCACCCCCGACAGGGTCAATGAGCAGTTCTTC
CASSPTPDRVNEQFF
>-|TRBJ1-2|15|TRBV7-2|once
TGTGCCAGCAGCCTAGGCGGGGTGATGGACTATGGCTACACCTTC
CASSLGGVMDYGYTF
>-|TRBJ2-7|12|TRBV11-2|-
TGTGCCAGCAGCTCCTCACATTACGAGCAGTACTTC
CASSSSHYEQYF
>-|TRBJ2-2|14|TRBV9|-
TGTGCCAGCAGCGTACTCATAGGCACCGGGGAGCTGTTTTTT
CASSVLIGTGELFF
>-|TRBJ1-1|11|TRBV5-4|-
TGTGCCAGCATGGGGGCGGCTGAAGCTTTCTTT
CASMGAAEAFF
>TRBD1|TRBJ2-5|13|TRBV13|-
TGTGCCAGCAGCGGGACAGCCGAAGAGACCCAGTACTTC
CASSGTAEETQYF
>-|TRBJ2-7|9|TRBV6-1|-
TGTGCCTCAGGGAACGAGCAGTACTTC
CASGNEQYF
>-|TRBJ2-2|15|TRBV19|-
TGTGCCAGTAGTGAACAGGGTCGTTCCACCGGGGAGCTGTTTTTT
CASSEQGRSTGELFF
>-|TRBJ1-2|11|TRBV20-1|-
TGCAGTGCTAGAGATCCGGTTGGCTACACCTTC
CSARDPVGYTF